A single sample gave rise to the 12 T cell receptor beta chains below, sequenced in a study of type 1 regulatory T cells. General study points: Tr1 cells had a more restricted TCR repertoire than non-Tr1 cells.

TCRdb reanalysed the reads using MiXCR and keeps one entry per CDR3 protein. The table shows some 71,000 distinct CDR3 sequences, with less than 25% occurring only once. Their antigen targets remain unknown. Sequenced input: cultured type 1 regulatory T (Tr1) cells, either the whole culture or a sorted fraction (not recorded which). These receptors all come from a human donor in good health.

V gene TRBV10-3 combines with J gene TRBJ1-2; D ambiguous. V lost 4 bases to trimming and J lost 6 bases, with 9 bases between them. In germline, CDR1 is ENHRY, CDR2 SYGVKD. The CDR3 is 12 amino acids. The CDR3 bases are TGTGCCATCAGTGGCGTTGGTGATGGCTACACCTTC. Its protein is CAISGVGDGYTF.

This clonotype was counted between two and nine times. This chain uses TRBV20-1 with TRBJ2-1, with D hard to call. The CDR3 totals 14 residues. Trimming left V 6 bases short and J 4 bases short, with 16 bases between. Per the germline V gene, CDR1 is DFQATT and CDR2 is SNEGSKA (reference sequence). The CDR3 DNA sequence: TGCAGTGCCCCGAGTTTAGGCCCATACAATGAGCAGTTCTTC. It translates to CSAPSLGPYNEQFF.

This clonotype was detected only a few times. This CDR3 reads CASSWGAAASSYEQYF. CDR3 sequence (DNA): TGCGCCAGCAGCTGGGGAGCAGCGGCTAGCTCCTACGAGCAGTACTTC. The rearrangement uses TRBV5-1 and TRBJ2-7; tentatively, D is TRBD2 (5 bases). This CDR3 comprises 16 residues. Germline lookup yields CDR1 SGHRS and CDR2 YFSETQ. V was shortened by 3 bases and J by 0 bases, with 16 bases between the two germline ends.

The rearrangement uses TRBV10-3 and TRBJ2-7, with TRBD1 identical over 7 bases. The CDR3 consists of 15 residues. CDR1 is ENHRY and CDR2 is SYGVKD in the germline V gene. Unmatched junction bases numbered 10, after V lost 5 bases and J lost 3 bases. The CDR3 DNA follows: TGTGCCATCAGTCCCCGGACAGGATCCGACTACGAGCAGTACTTC. It translates to CAISPRTGSDYEQYF.

This clonotype came up a few times. The chain has TRBV9 and TRBJ2-1; D uncertain. The CDR3 loop spans 14 amino acids. The V end was cut by 0 bases, the J end by 2 bases, with 6 bases between. The germline V gene has CDR1 SGDLS and CDR2 YYNGEE. The CDR3 nucleotides are TGTGCCAGCAGCGTAGAGGATACCTACAATGAGCAGTTCTTC. Protein sequence: CASSVEDTYNEQFF. Together with reference TRBV9 and TRBJ2-1, the CDR3 gives the full variable domain: DSGVTQTPKHLITATGQRVTLRCSPRSGDLSVYWYQQSLDQGLQFLIQYYNGEERAKGNILERFSAQQFPDLHSELNLSSLELGDSALYFCASSVEDTYNEQFFGPGTRLTVL.

J is TRBJ1-1 and V is TRBV19; TRBD1 agrees at 7 bases. Unmatched junction bases numbered 4, after V lost 4 bases and J lost 5 bases. Germline CDR1 reads LNHDA; CDR2 reads SQIVND (reference sequence). The CDR3 covers 13 residues. The CDR3 spells CASSRTGRTEAFF. CDR3 nucleotides: TGTGCCAGTAGTAGGACAGGACGAACTGAAGCTTTCTTT. Complete variable domain (other parts from reference TRBV19 and TRBJ1-1): DGGITQSPKYLFRKEGQNVTLSCEQNLNHDAMYWYRQDPGQGLRLIYYSQIVNDFQKGDIAEGYSVSREKKESFPLTVTSAQKNPTAFYLCASSRTGRTEAFFGQGTRLTVV.

This clonotype appeared a few times. V is TRBV7-2 and J is TRBJ2-5; TRBD2 might be the D (6 bases). CDR3 length: 13 amino acids. The germline V gene encodes CDR1 SGHTA and CDR2 FQGNSA. V was trimmed by 3 bases and J by 3 bases, leaving 8 bases between them. The CDR3 region is CASSLGLKETQYF. DNA of the CDR3: TGTGCCAGCAGCTTGGGACTCAAAGAGACCCAGTACTTC.

The rearrangement links TRBV27 to TRBJ2-2; TRBD1 matches 8 bases. With 7 bases clipped from V and 6 bases from J, the junction kept 13 bases outside the gene matches. This CDR3 spans 16 amino acids. Germline V CDR1 and CDR2: MNHEY, SMNVEV (reference sequence). The CDR3 region has the DNA TGTGCCAGCATCAATTACGGACAGGGATACTCCGGGGAGCTGTTTTTT. Encoded protein: CASINYGQGYSGELFF.

This chain connects TRBV29-1 to TRBJ2-3; D uncertain. V lost 4 bases and J lost 2, with 13 bases in between. CDR1 and CDR2 (germline): SQVTM, ANQGSEA. This CDR3 is built from 14 residues. The CDR3 nucleotides are TGCAGCGTTGCCCATCTCCGTTCCACAGATACGCAGTATTTT. This gives the protein CSVAHLRSTDTQYF.

This clonotype was detected a few times. V usage is TRBV9 and J usage is TRBJ2-3; D possibly corresponds to TRBD1 (6 bases). This CDR3 is 14 amino acids long. The V end was cut by 0 bases, the J end by 7 bases, with 12 bases between. Germline CDR1 SGDLS, CDR2 YYNGEE. CDR3 DNA sequence: TGTGCCAGCAGCGTAGAGGGGACAATCCATACGCAGTATTTT. It specifies CASSVEGTIHTQYF.

This clonotype was counted many times. A read error may produce the germline difference seen at one junction end. This chain uses TRBV7-7 with TRBJ2-2, with a tentative D call TRBD1 (6 bases). The germline V gene has CDR1 SSHAT and CDR2 FNYEAQ (reference sequence). The CDR3 extends over 13 amino acids. In DNA, the CDR3 is TGTGCTAGCAGCCCAGGGGACACCGGGGAGCTGTTTTTT. Translating it yields CASSPGDTGELFF.

This clonotype has a single count. Since no conserved phenylalanine or tryptophan closes the CDR3, a read error is the likely cause. This chain joins TRBV28 and TRBJ2-3; no reliable D call. Germline V lookup: CDR1 MDHEN, CDR2 SYDVKM. CDR3 size: 11 residues. V lost 9 bases, J lost 2 bases, and 6 bases lay in between. The CDR3 here is CARGNTDTQYL. The CDR3 DNA is TGTGCCAGGGGGAACACAGATACGCAGTATTTG.